Sequencing of this T cell receptor (beta chain) was carried out in a study of blood T cells in healthy people across ages. It was with a sample-barcoded 5' primer and a J-beta primer mix that a second PCR of about 6 to 12 cycles was run. TCRdb re-called the 5' RACE reads with MiXCR, one entry per CDR3 protein. The table has around 800,000 distinct CDR3 sequences, approximately 65% seen once; the top ten hold 25% to 35%. In germline, CDR1 is LNHNV, CDR2 YYDKDF (reference sequence). V dropped 4 bases and J dropped 8 bases, with 14 bases sitting between them. The CDR3 is 13 amino acids. The sequence was collected from a man aged 30 to 39 in good health. The sequenced material came from blood. This chain connects TRBV15 to TRBJ1-2; possibly TRBD1 for D (5 bases). CDR3 coding DNA: TGTGCCACCAGCATTCACACCGAGGGGGGCTACACCTTC. Protein product: CATSIHTEGGYTF.